This is a list of T cell receptor beta chains from one sample in a study of sequential checkpoint blockade in melanoma. Profiling relied on immunoSEQ multiplex PCR, and the TCRdb table lists in-frame clones only, not all of them. Here the sample spans about 22,000 clones, roughly 80% being singletons. Specimen: CD8+ T cells sorted from blood (inferred from file names), collected from a patient given nivolumab and ipilimumab in sequence. Receptors originate from a human donor with melanoma. CDR3s include the opening cysteine and the closing phenylalanine or tryptophan. D genes are given only for firm matches. The size of a clone is reported for some rows only, either as once, few or many, or as a class for expanded clones.

v_call,clone_size,j_call,d_call,cdr3_aa,cdr3_nt
TRBV28,-,TRBJ2-2,-,CASRSGLMNTGELFF,TGTGCCAGCAGGTCGGGACTCATGAACACCGGGGAGCTGTTTTTT
TRBV5-4,-,TRBJ2-1,TRBD2,CASNRLAGGSSYNEQFF,TGTGCCAGCAATCGGCTAGCGGGAGGGAGCTCCTACAATGAGCAGTTCTTC
TRBV28,-,TRBJ1-4,-,CASTTVPLGEKLFF,TGTGCCAGCACCACGGTTCCCCTTGGTGAAAAACTGTTTTTT
TRBV27,-,TRBJ1-5,-,CASSFRDSNQPQHF,TGTGCCAGCAGTTTCAGGGATTCCAATCAGCCCCAGCATTTT
TRBV7-3,-,TRBJ2-1,-,CASSPQTYNEQFF,TGTGCCAGCAGCCCGCAGACCTACAATGAGCAGTTCTTC
TRBV9,few,TRBJ2-7,-,CASSPVGAGYEQYF,TGTGCCAGCAGCCCAGTGGGGGCCGGCTACGAGCAGTACTTC
TRBV28,-,TRBJ2-7,TRBD1,CASSSLALGDRGVYEQYF,TGTGCCAGCAGCTCCCTTGCTCTGGGAGACAGGGGAGTTTACGAGCAGTACTTC
TRBV5-4,-,TRBJ1-2,TRBD1,CASSSPDRGARYGYTF,TGTGCCAGCAGCTCCCCTGACAGGGGGGCTCGGTATGGCTACACCTTC
TRBV27,-,TRBJ2-1,-,CASSLRGTYNEQFF,TGTGCCAGCAGTTTGAGGGGGACATACAATGAGCAGTTCTTC
TRBV11-2,-,TRBJ2-2,-,CASSLDLGGSTGELFF,TGTGCCAGCAGCTTAGATCTCGGGGGTTCCACCGGGGAGCTGTTTTTT